This TCR beta chain was captured in a study of graft-versus-host responses after intestinal transplantation (TCRdb year 2021). Broadly, across the study: The transplants that recipients received were multivisceral, liver-intestinal, or isolated intestinal. The cohort enrolled about two dozen intestinal transplant recipients including one retransplant, and a few patients lacking pretransplant specimens were excluded. A peak of at least 4% donor T cells among recipient peripheral blood mononuclear cells was the definition used for donor T cell macrochimerism. To identify alloreactive clones, pre-transplant mixed lymphocyte reaction products were sequenced and compared with unstimulated pre-transplant donor and recipient T cells. Rather than being sequenced by the commercial service, samples from a few later patients were sequenced in-house on an Illumina MiSeq and processed with MiXCR. Graft-versus-host and host-versus-graft alloreactive T cell clones were tracked in the graft, circulation and bone marrow after intestinal transplantation using bulk TCR-beta CDR3 sequencing. Every recipient was given anti-thymocyte globulin induction, followed by 2 to 4 years of maintenance tacrolimus and steroids.

Library preparation used the immunoSEQ multiplex PCR assay. For most patients, high-throughput TCR-beta CDR3 sequencing of genomic DNA was performed by Adaptive Biotechnologies. The authors processed their data as follows. Adaptive's ImmunoSEQ software supplied the TCR sequencing data for 18 patients, while MiXCR and VDJtools were used to process a few other patients. CDR3 nucleotide sequences shared between donor and recipient were removed because their origin could not be assigned. To count as alloreactive, a clone needed at least 2-fold expansion over unstimulated cells and a minimum CFSE-low frequency of 0.002% (template counts) or 0.001% (read counts). Clones were considered mappable if detected in sequenced pre-transplant spleen, lymph node, or MLR CFSE-low populations of the donor or recipient. The cumulative frequency of alloreactive clones was calculated as a percentage of all sequences, weighted by copy number. TCRdb re-hosts the immuneACCESS table, in-frame sequences only. Its copies lack some clones; in the studies checked, an unresolved V gene accounts for under half of them, and the cause for the rest is not known. That table gives V, J and clone size, and the DNA gave D and trimming. This sample has about 40,000 clones in its table, and under 95% of those were observed once. Of the sample, 2.3% is held by the ten largest clones.

The trim is 5 bases for V and 2 bases for J, with a gap of 7 bases between the germline ends. From its cysteine to its phenylalanine, the CDR3 spans 12 amino acids. The kept DNA is CDR3 alone, 36 bases in frame from the first base. CDR1 and CDR2, looked up from the germline V gene (reference sequence), are SEHNR and FQNEAQ. Blood samples were collected up to 4 times in the first month after transplant and then at least monthly when available. Turning to this clone: This receptor's antigen is unknown. No much larger clone exists at a distance of one base, and base qualities are not known.

Overall study outcomes, separate from this receptor: Early after transplant, peak levels of circulating GvH clones were associated with declines in HvG clones. Conclusions were limited by the relatively low number and heterogeneity of intestinal transplant patients. GvH clones turned up in recipient bone marrow, with some appearing earlier in ileal mucosa or blood, a pattern consistent with an intestinal mucosal origin. Patients with donor T cell macrochimerism had high GvH to HvG T cell clonal ratios in their allografts.

Sequencing was performed on PBMCs, taken around 320 days after intestinal transplant. The rearranged chain carries TRBV7-9 and TRBJ2-7, with no confident D gene call. This sequence originates from a human patient who received an intestinal transplant, so some T cells may come from the graft donor. CDR3 sequence: CASSPSAYEQYF. DNA sequence: TGTGCCAGCAGCCCCTCGGCCTACGAGCAGTACTTC. With all but the CDR3 taken from the reference TRBV7-9 and TRBJ2-7 genes, the full variable domain is: DTGVSQNPRHKITKRGQNVTFRCDPISEHNRLYWYRQTLGQGPEFLTYFQNEAQLEKSRLLSDRFSAERPKGSFSTLEIQRTEQGDSAMYLCASSPSAYEQYFGPGTRLTVT.